The 10 T cell receptor beta chains below come from one sample, sequenced in a study of T cells in Graves' hyperthyroidism and ophthalmopathy. Amplification targeted TCR beta CDR3 regions from RNA transcripts. First-round RT-PCR targeting the TCR CDR3 was performed with the HTBI primer set. TCRdb reprocessed the multiplex PCR reads via MiXCR and lists one record per CDR3 protein. Of approximately 530,000 distinct CDR3 sequences in the sample, 15% to 20% were seen once. Sequencing was done on a sample of blood. All receptors come from a woman between 18 and 29 years old with Graves' hyperthyroidism.

This clonotype was seen a few times. The chain combines TRBV5-1 with TRBJ1-1, with no clear D. This CDR3 spans 15 amino acids. Germline V gene data show CDR1 as SGHRS and CDR2 as YFSETQ. Trimming shortened V by 3 bases and J by 4 bases, and 16 bases separated the two germline ends. CDR3 loop: CASSSFGSRSTEAFF. The CDR3 coding sequence is TGCGCCAGCAGCTCCTTCGGGAGTCGGTCCACTGAAGCTTTCTTT.

The chain joins TRBV6-1 to TRBJ2-2; 9 bases match TRBD1. Losses at the gene ends were 6 bases for V and 6 bases for J; bases not matched to a gene: 14. Germline CDR1 is MNHNS and CDR2 is SASEGT. The CDR3 loop spans 17 amino acids. The DNA of the CDR3 is TGTGCCAGCAGCCGAAAGACAGGGGGTTTAAACGCCGGGGAGCTGTTTTTT. Its translation is CASSRKTGGLNAGELFF.

Ten or more counts support this clonotype. The chain carries TRBV7-2 and TRBJ2-7; 14 bases line up with TRBD2. The germline V gene has CDR1 SGHTA and CDR2 FQGNSA. J gave up 2 bases and V 6 bases, and 0 bases lay outside the gene matches. The CDR3 runs to 14 residues. Here the CDR3 reads CASRGLAGAYEQYF. The CDR3 DNA is TGTGCCAGCAGGGGACTAGCGGGGGCCTACGAGCAGTACTTC.

This clonotype showed up just a few times. The chain couples TRBV11-1 to TRBJ2-2, with a tentative D call TRBD2 (6 bases). In germline, CDR1 is SGHAT, CDR2 FQDESV (reference sequence). V lost 2 bases and J lost 4, with 14 bases in between. This CDR3 comprises 16 residues. This CDR3 is CASSLTGLGGTGELFF. CDR3 bases: TGTGCCAGCAGCTTAACGGGGCTCGGGGGCACCGGGGAGCTGTTTTTT.

A single count supports this clonotype. One junction end does not reproduce the germline sequence, and a read error may be involved. The chain recombines TRBV24-1 with TRBJ2-7; D not certain. Germline lookup yields CDR1 KGHDR and CDR2 SFDVKD. The CDR3 sequence is 13 residues long. For the CDR3, the DNA is TGTGCCACCGGTGACTCATCCGAATACGAGCAGTACTTC. Translated: CATGDSSEYEQYF.

This clonotype was seen a few times. The chain links TRBV12-3 or TRBV12-4 to TRBJ2-7; tentative D call: TRBD1 (5 bases). The CDR3 is 14 residues long. The V gene lost 6 bases and the J gene lost 0 bases, with 12 bases spanning the gap. CDR3 DNA sequence: TGTGCCAGCAGCCAAGACAGATACTCCTACGAGCAGTACTTC. As protein: CASSQDRYSYEQYF.

This clonotype was counted a few times. This chain joins TRBV6-5 and TRBJ1-5; D is undetermined. V gave up 3 bases and J gave up 2 bases, with 11 bases separating them. CDR1 and CDR2 from the germline V gene are MNHEY and SVGAGI. The CDR3 extends over 15 amino acids. The CDR3 DNA reads as TGTGCCAGCAGTTATTTGGTCAGCGGCAATCAGCCCCAGCATTTT. This codes for CASSYLVSGNQPQHF.

The J gene is TRBJ1-1, the V gene TRBV12-3 or TRBV12-4; D call uncertain. V lost 2 bases, J lost 1 base, and 11 bases lay in between. The CDR3 spans 15 residues. This CDR3 reads CASSLQAGANTEAFF. CDR3 bases: TGTGCCAGCAGTTTACAGGCAGGCGCGAACACTGAAGCTTTCTTT.

This clonotype was counted between two and nine times. This rearrangement joins TRBV5-1 to TRBJ2-3; maybe TRBD2 (6 bases). V lost 3 bases and J 1 base, leaving 12 bases between the germline ends. This CDR3 is built from 15 residues. Germline CDR1 SGHRS, CDR2 YFSETQ. The CDR3 DNA is TGCGCCAGCAGCTGGGGGACTCCCCGCACAGATACGCAGTATTTT. Translating gives CASSWGTPRTDTQYF.

This chain uses TRBV20-1 with TRBJ2-1, with 11 nucleotides matching TRBD2. Germline assignment: CDR1 DFQATT and CDR2 SNEGSKA (reference sequence). The J segment lost 0 bases and the V segment lost 3 bases, leaving 7 bases of the junction unmatched. The CDR3 runs to 17 residues. CDR3 sequence: CSARRLAGGNSYNEQFF. CDR3 sequence (DNA): TGCAGTGCTAGGCGGCTAGCGGGGGGTAACTCCTACAATGAGCAGTTCTTC.